Listed below are T cell receptor beta chains from one sample, sequenced in a study of vaccination and CD4 T cells after COVID-19. TCRdb reanalysed the PCR reads using MiXCR and keeps one entry per CDR3 protein. The table lists roughly 15,000 distinct CDR3 sequences, over 50% of them singletons. What these receptors recognize is not known. The sample consisted of CD4+ T cells from blood, cultured in vitro. The receptors here all came from a human donor who had recovered from COVID-19. Both conserved end residues are part of each CDR3. D genes are given only for firm matches. Size tells how often a clone was seen (once, few, many) or the class of an expanded clone, and some rows leave it out.

TRBJ1-5 TRBV7-9 . . TGTGCCAGCAGCATGCAGGGAGGTCAGCCCCAGCATTTT CASSMQGGQPQHF
TRBJ1-6 TRBV6-5 few . TGTGCCAGCAGTTACAATCCGGACGGCTCACCCCTCCACTTT CASSYNPDGSPLHF
TRBJ2-5 TRBV6-1 large . TGTGCCAGCACCCGCGCAGCTCCCCAAGAGACCCAGTACTTC CASTRAAPQETQYF
TRBJ1-2 TRBV7-9 . TRBD1 TGCGCCAGCAGCCACGGGACAGGGGAAGATGGCTACACCTTC CASSHGTGEDGYTF
TRBJ2-7 TRBV6-7 . TRBD1 TGTGCCAGCAGCCAAGCCGATCAGGGGGCCTCATACGAGCAGTACTTC CASSQADQGASYEQYF
TRBJ2-5 TRBV11-1 . TRBD1 TGTGCCAGCAGTCCAAGGTTCCGGGACAGGGGATGGGAGACCCAGTACTTC CASSPRFRDRGWETQYF
TRBJ1-1 TRBV12-3/TRBV12-4 . . TGTGCCAGCAGCGCCCAACAGGGATCGAACACTGAAGCTTTCTTT CASSAQQGSNTEAFF
TRBJ2-1 TRBV7-3 . . TGTGCCAGCAGCTCCGCCGGCGGGACCTACAATGAGCAGTTCTTC CASSSAGGTYNEQFF
TRBJ1-1 TRBV6-1 . . TGTGCCAGCAGTGAAGAATGGGTGAACACTGAAGCTTTCTTT CASSEEWVNTEAFF
TRBJ1-1 TRBV6-1 few . TGTGCCAGCACCCGAAGCAGGGTGGACACTGAAGCTTTCTTT CASTRSRVDTEAFF
TRBJ2-5 TRBV7-9 . . TGTGCCAGCAGCTTATTGAGTAGAAGGGCCGGGGAGACCCAGTACTTC CASSLLSRRAGETQYF
TRBJ1-5 TRBV10-3 . . TGTGCCATCAGTGAACAGGGTAATGGCAATCAGCCCCAGCATTTT CAISEQGNGNQPQHF
TRBJ1-5 TRBV2 few TRBD1 TGTGCCAGCAGGGGGACAGGGGGCTTTTCCAATCAGCCCCAGCATTTT CASRGTGGFSNQPQHF
TRBJ2-1 TRBV20-1 . . TGCAGTGCTAAACACCCCGGACTAAGATACAATGAGCAGTTCTTC CSAKHPGLRYNEQFF
TRBJ2-1 TRBV2 once . TGTGCCAGCAGGACAGAGGGGTACAATGAGCAGTTCTTC CASRTEGYNEQFF
TRBJ2-2 TRBV24-1 . TRBD1 TGTGCCACCAGAAAAGGGACAGGGGACAACACCGGGGAGCTGTTTTTT CATRKGTGDNTGELFF
TRBJ2-7 TRBV7-8 . . TGTGCCAGCACCTATCTCCGAGGGAGACCCTCCTACGAGCAGTACTTC CASTYLRGRPSYEQYF
TRBJ2-7 TRBV11-2 few . TGTGCCAGCAGCCCTACGGGGTCCTACGAGCAGTACTTC CASSPTGSYEQYF
TRBJ2-5 TRBV29-1 . . TGCAGCGTTGGTTTGGGGCAGGGGGAGACCCAGTACTTC CSVGLGQGETQYF
TRBJ1-6 TRBV12-3/TRBV12-4 . TRBD1 TGTGCCAGCAGTTTCAGGACAGGAGGAAATTCACCCCTCCACTTT CASSFRTGGNSPLHF
TRBJ2-2 TRBV7-3 once . TGTGCCAGCAGCATCGCGAGGAACACCGGGGAGCTGTTTTTT CASSIARNTGELFF
TRBJ2-2 TRBV27 . . TGTGCCAGCTCACGATATCGTGGGGGGAACACCGGGGAGCTGTTTTTT CASSRYRGGNTGELFF
TRBJ2-2 TRBV19 . . TGTGCCAGTAATGGGGGAGGATTTCTCGGGGAGCTGTTTTTT CASNGGGFLGELFF
TRBJ2-7 TRBV10-2 . TRBD2 TGCGCCAGCACCCCGCTAGCGGACTCCTACGAGCAGTACTTC CASTPLADSYEQYF
TRBJ2-7 TRBV6-2/TRBV6-3 few . TGTGCCAGCAGTTACCCGGCAGGGTCCTACGAGCAGTACTTC CASSYPAGSYEQYF
TRBJ2-3 TRBV6-1 . TRBD2 TGTGCCAGCAGTGAACTCCCTAGCGGGCTGATGGCAGATACGCAGTATTTT CASSELPSGLMADTQYF
TRBJ1-5 TRBV20-1 . TRBD1 TGCAGTGCCCTTTTACAGGGGCAGCCCCAGCATTTT CSALLQGQPQHF
TRBJ1-1 TRBV2 . . TGTGCCAGCAGTGGTAGGACACGGGAGAACACTGAAGCTTTCTTT CASSGRTRENTEAFF
TRBJ1-5 TRBV14 once . TGTGCCAGCAGACCGGGTCCCCCTTCGAGTCAGCCCCAGCATTTT CASRPGPPSSQPQHF
TRBJ2-7 TRBV20-1 . . TGCAGTGCTAGTGGTCGGAACTCCTACGAGCAGTACTTC CSASGRNSYEQYF
TRBJ1-1 TRBV2 . . TGTGCCAGCATGGGACAAACGAACACTGAAGCTTTCTTT CASMGQTNTEAFF
TRBJ1-5 TRBV5-8 . TRBD1 TGTGCCAGCAGCCGGTCCCGGGACAGGGCCGGGGGCAATCAGCCCCAGCATTTT CASSRSRDRAGGNQPQHF
TRBJ1-4 TRBV6-5 few . TGTGCCAGCAGTTACTCACTCAGGGAAAAACTGTTTTTT CASSYSLREKLFF
TRBJ2-2 TRBV12-3/TRBV12-4 . TRBD2 TGTGCCAGCAGTCGACTAGCGGGGAACACCGGGGAGCTGTTTTTT CASSRLAGNTGELFF
TRBJ2-1 TRBV4-1 . . TGCGCCAGCAGCCAAGGGCGGATAGGGGGAGTTTCCTACAATGAGCAGTTCTTC CASSQGRIGGVSYNEQFF
TRBJ2-5 TRBV29-1 . TRBD1 TGCAGCCACCGGGACAGAAAAAGGCAAGAGACCCAGTACTTC CSHRDRKRQETQYF
TRBJ1-5 TRBV19 few . TGTGCCAGTAGTATGGTTCGGGAAAATCAGCCCCAGCATTTT CASSMVRENQPQHF
TRBJ2-5 TRBV6-1 few . TGTGCCTGCTCCGACCTAGTCGAGGAGACCCAGTACTTC CACSDLVEETQYF
TRBJ1-2 TRBV20-1 . . TGCAGTGCTAGAGGGAACGGTGGGGCTGGCTACACCTTC CSARGNGGAGYTF
TRBJ1-2 TRBV28 . . TGTGCCAGCGGAGACAGAGACGACACCTTC CASGDRDDTF
TRBJ2-3 TRBV6-5 . . TGTGCCAGCAGTTACGAGGCAGATACGCAGTATTTT CASSYEADTQYF
TRBJ2-7 TRBV28 . . TGTGCCAGCAGTTTATGGGGCGGATCATACGAGCAGTACTTC CASSLWGGSYEQYF
TRBJ2-7 TRBV5-4 . TRBD1 TGTGCCAGCAGCGGAGGGACAGGGGGCTACGAGCAGTACTTC CASSGGTGGYEQYF
TRBJ1-5 TRBV20-1 . . TGCAGTGCTAGAGGGGGAATGCAAGGCAATCAGCCCCAGCATTTT CSARGGMQGNQPQHF